One sample yielded the 32 T cell receptor beta chains listed below, sequenced in a study of T cell repertoires in cytomegalovirus infection. TCRdb redid the calling of the reads with MiXCR, one entry per CDR3 protein. The repertoire holds some 320,000 distinct CDR3 sequences, with under 35% as singletons. The antigens for these receptors are not known. The source was cultured PBMCs, collected from culture after CMV antigen stimulation. These receptors originate from a human donor in good health (CMV status not recorded). Some clones in this sample may be carry-over from other donors' samples.

The rearrangement joins TRBV18 to TRBJ2-2, with 10 bases that match TRBD2. Germline lookup yields CDR1 KGHSH and CDR2 LQKENI. The CDR3 runs 18 residues. J lost 1 base, V lost 2 bases, and 7 bases had no gene match. The chain's CDR3 is CASSPTSGTPWNTGELFF. As DNA, the CDR3 is TGTGCCAGCTCACCAACTAGCGGGACCCCCTGGAACACCGGGGAGCTGTTTTTT.

The V call is TRBV20-1, the J call TRBJ2-3; TRBD2 agrees at 7 bases. The CDR3 is 14 residues long. The trim removed 1 base at V and 3 bases at J, leaving 4 bases unmatched. Germline V CDR1 and CDR2: DFQATT, SNEGSKA (reference sequence). CDR3 DNA sequence: TGCAGTGCTAGAGTGGGCGGGAGAACAGATACGCAGTATTTT. Protein sequence: CSARVGGRTDTQYF.

The genes are TRBV12-3 or TRBV12-4 and TRBJ2-3; 11 bases map to TRBD1. Trimming removed 6 bases from V and 5 bases from J; junction bases left unmatched: 7. This CDR3 comprises 15 residues. The CDR3 spells CASRPGGTGGDTQYF. The CDR3 DNA follows: TGTGCCAGCAGACCCGGCGGGACAGGGGGAGATACGCAGTATTTT.

This clonotype appeared a few times. The J gene is TRBJ2-2, the V gene TRBV27; 13 nucleotides match TRBD2. V shed 7 bases and J 2 bases; nucleotides not matched to a gene: 7. This CDR3 spans 17 amino acids. Looked up from germline, CDR1 is MNHEY and CDR2 is SMNVEV (reference sequence). The CDR3 spells CASTLLAGGPNTGELFF. The CDR3 nucleotides read TGTGCCAGCACCCTACTAGCGGGGGGGCCAAACACCGGGGAGCTGTTTTTT.

This clonotype has a count of ten or more. The rearrangement uses TRBV12-3 or TRBV12-4 and TRBJ2-1; 15 bases match TRBD2. V lost 5 bases, J lost 4 bases, and 6 bases stayed unmatched. This CDR3 comprises 17 residues. The CDR3 nucleotides read TGTGCCAGCAGTGGACTAGCGGGGGGGCCAGGGTACAATGAGCAGTTCTTC. Translated: CASSGLAGGPGYNEQFF.

The gene calls are TRBV5-4 and TRBJ2-3; 12 nucleotides agree with TRBD2. Unmatched junction bases numbered 14, after V lost 4 bases and J lost 5 bases. Germline CDR1 SGHNT, CDR2 YYREEE (reference sequence). The CDR3 is 18 residues long. The CDR3, as DNA: TGTGCCAGCAGCCCCCGGACTAGCGGGACCCCCGTCGGAGATACGCAGTATTTT. It codes for CASSPRTSGTPVGDTQYF.

This clonotype was recorded a few times. The V gene is TRBV7-2, the J gene TRBJ2-3; the match to TRBD2 covers 8 bases. The CDR3 totals 15 residues. J was trimmed by 6 bases and V by 5 bases; bases with no gene match: 10. Germline V lookup: CDR1 SGHTA, CDR2 FQGNSA. CDR3 residues: CASSPLAGFPDTQYF. CDR3 coding DNA: TGTGCCAGCAGCCCATTAGCGGGATTCCCCGATACGCAGTATTTT.

CDR3 in amino acids: CASSFFGVFNYGYTF. The CDR3 bases are TGTGCCAGCAGTTTTTTCGGTGTCTTTAACTATGGCTACACCTTC. The chain has TRBV12-3 or TRBV12-4 and TRBJ1-2, with D unclear. This CDR3 has 15 amino acids. The V end was cut by 3 bases, the J end by 1 base, with 12 bases between.

Ten or more counts support this clonotype. The chain combines TRBV7-9 with TRBJ2-1; D is perhaps TRBD1 or TRBD2 (5 bases each). The CDR3 consists of 16 residues. The germline V gene encodes CDR1 SEHNR and CDR2 FQNEAQ (reference sequence). V lost 5 bases and J 4 bases, leaving 18 bases between the germline ends. The CDR3 here is CASSQGRGVRYNEQFF. CDR3 bases: TGTGCCAGCAGCCAGGGCCGGGGAGTTAGATACAATGAGCAGTTCTTC.

This chain's CDR3 is CSAWRGLNTEAFF. The CDR3 DNA reads as TGCAGCGCCTGGCGGGGCCTCAACACTGAAGCTTTCTTT. The V gene is TRBV29-1, the J gene TRBJ1-1, with D possibly TRBD1 on 5 matching bases. The CDR3 extends over 13 amino acids. CDR1 and CDR2 (germline): SQVTM, ANQGSEA. The ends were cut back, 7 bases at V and 2 bases at J, with 14 bases in the middle.

The sample holds many counts of this clonotype. The gene calls are TRBV7-2 and TRBJ2-5, with 11 nucleotides matching TRBD1. Losses at the gene ends were 5 bases for V and 0 bases for J; bases not matched to a gene: 5. This CDR3 comprises 16 residues. The germline CDR1 and CDR2 sequences are SGHTA and FQGNSA. The CDR3 nucleotides read TGTGCCAGCAGCCGGGGACAGGGGGGGTACCAAGAGACCCAGTACTTC. Translation: CASSRGQGGYQETQYF.

This chain uses TRBV19 with TRBJ1-2; a possible D gene is TRBD1 (5 bases). CDR1 and CDR2 from the germline V gene are LNHDA and SQIVND (reference sequence). V gave up 2 bases and J gave up 2 bases, with 15 bases separating them. This CDR3 region has 16 residues. The CDR3 loop is CASSIWGTDFNYGYTF. The CDR3 DNA reads TGTGCCAGTAGTATATGGGGGACCGATTTCAACTATGGCTACACCTTC.

This clonotype has a count of ten or more. The chain links TRBV7-9 to TRBJ1-2; D remains ambiguous. The CDR3 has 12 amino acids. Germline CDR1 is SEHNR and CDR2 is FQNEAQ (reference sequence). The V and J ends lost 5 bases and 2 bases respectively, with 6 bases between them. CDR3: CASSLENYGYTF. As DNA, the CDR3 is TGTGCCAGCAGCCTCGAAAACTATGGCTACACCTTC.

This clonotype has just a few counts. The chain combines TRBV12-3 or TRBV12-4 with TRBJ2-7, with 7 bases aligning to TRBD2. The CDR3 is made up of 14 amino acids. The trim removed 0 bases at V and 4 bases at J, leaving 3 bases unmatched. The CDR3 coding sequence is TGTGCCAGCAGTTTAGCGGGGGGGTGGTACGAGCAGTACTTC. Amino acid sequence: CASSLAGGWYEQYF.

The table lists this clonotype with a few counts. The rearrangement joins TRBV5-1 to TRBJ1-6, with D unclear. Germline CDR1 SGHRS, CDR2 YFSETQ. CDR3 length: 15 amino acids. Trimming pared 4 bases from V and 9 bases from J, leaving 17 bases between. The CDR3 loop is CASSPREGAGSPLHF. The CDR3 DNA reads TGCGCCAGCAGCCCCCGGGAGGGTGCAGGTTCACCCCTCCACTTT.

This chain connects TRBV12-3 or TRBV12-4 to TRBJ2-7, with 10 bases fitting TRBD1. The CDR3 consists of 13 residues. Trimming took 5 bases from V and 5 from J; bases not matched to a gene: 3. The CDR3 coding sequence is TGTGCCAGCAGTATAGGGACAGGGGACGAGCAGTACTTC. Amino acid sequence: CASSIGTGDEQYF.

This chain connects TRBV20-1 to TRBJ2-7; the match to TRBD2 covers 7 bases. Losses at the gene ends were 1 base for V and 2 bases for J; bases not matched to a gene: 8. The germline V gene has CDR1 DFQATT and CDR2 SNEGSKA (reference sequence). The CDR3 is made up of 15 amino acids. The CDR3 bases are TGCAGTGCTAGAGTGGCTAGCGGTCACCCCTACGAGCAGTACTTC. Amino acid sequence: CSARVASGHPYEQYF.

This clonotype was found many times. The chain couples TRBV6-1 to TRBJ2-3, with D unclear. In germline, CDR1 is MNHNS, CDR2 SASEGT. CDR3 length: 13 residues. V lost 3 bases to trimming and J lost 2 bases, with 6 bases between them. The CDR3 protein is CASSDPSTDTQYF. CDR3 nucleotide sequence: TGTGCCAGCAGTGATCCATCCACAGATACGCAGTATTTT.

The sample holds one count of this clonotype. The chain uses TRBV29-1 and TRBJ1-1; maybe TRBD1 (6 bases). The CDR3 runs 13 residues. V was clipped by 4 bases and J by 1 base, with 10 bases between them. The germline V gene encodes CDR1 SQVTM and CDR2 ANQGSEA. CDR3 sequence: CSVVGTPNTEAFF. The DNA of the CDR3 is TGCAGCGTTGTAGGGACACCGAACACTGAAGCTTTCTTT.

This clonotype occurred many times. The genes are TRBV7-2 and TRBJ2-3; unclear D gene. The CDR3 is 12 residues long. CDR1 and CDR2 (germline): SGHTA, FQGNSA. V gave up 5 bases and J gave up 2 bases, with 5 bases separating them. CDR3 nucleotides: TGTGCCAGCAGCCAAGACACAGATACGCAGTATTTT. Translated: CASSQDTDTQYF.

This clonotype came up a few times. This chain links TRBV27 with TRBJ2-3; maybe TRBD2 (5 bases). CDR1 is MNHEY and CDR2 is SMNVEV in the germline V gene (reference sequence). CDR3 length: 16 residues. Trimming removed 2 bases at V and 0 bases at J, with 12 bases between. CDR3: CASSLMDASSTDTQYF. The CDR3 nucleotides read TGTGCCAGCAGTTTAATGGATGCTAGCAGCACAGATACGCAGTATTTT.

This clonotype was observed a handful of times. The chain recombines TRBV12-3 or TRBV12-4 with TRBJ2-2, with D unclear. The V and J ends lost 2 bases and 6 bases respectively, with 7 bases between them. The CDR3 covers 13 residues. The CDR3 reads CASSLRAAGELFF. DNA for the CDR3: TGTGCCAGCAGTTTACGGGCGGCCGGGGAGCTGTTTTTT.

This chain joins TRBV7-2 and TRBJ2-7; 8 bases are shared with TRBD2. Per germline, CDR1 SGHTA and CDR2 FQGNSA. CDR3 size: 15 residues. J gave up 1 base and V 5 bases, and 7 bases lay outside the gene matches. This CDR3 reads CASSPSGSRSYEQYF. CDR3 sequence (DNA): TGTGCCAGCAGCCCCAGCGGGAGTCGATCCTACGAGCAGTACTTC.

This clonotype was detected only a few times. This CDR3 is CASSLDQGDGIEQFF. The CDR3 DNA sequence: TGTGCCAGCAGCTTAGATCAAGGGGATGGTATTGAGCAGTTCTTC. The rearrangement links TRBV11-2 to TRBJ2-1; perhaps TRBD1 as D (5 bases). The CDR3 length is 15 residues. V was pared by 0 bases and J by 9 bases, with 15 bases between. In germline, CDR1 is SGHAT, CDR2 FQNNGV.

The chain combines TRBV12-3 or TRBV12-4 with TRBJ2-2, with a tentative D call TRBD2 (6 bases). V was cut by 1 base and J by 4 bases, with 10 bases left in between. The CDR3 loop spans 15 amino acids. CDR3 sequence (DNA): TGTGCCAGCAGTTTAGAAGGGAGGATCACCGGGGAGCTGTTTTTT. This encodes CASSLEGRITGELFF.

As concerns this clonotype: A much larger clonotype is one base distant, so this may be a read error. The final CDR3 position lacks the conserved phenylalanine or tryptophan, pointing to a likely read error. The chain combines TRBV7-8 with TRBJ1-1, with 7 bases identical to TRBD1. From germline, CDR1 is SGHVS and CDR2 FQNEAQ. Trimming at V came to 5 bases and at J to 0 bases, leaving 9 bases not matched to a gene. This CDR3 is 16 amino acids long. In nucleotides, the CDR3 is TGTGCCAGCAGCGATCGGGACAGATACATGAACACTGAAGCTTTCCTT. Its protein is CASSDRDRYMNTEAFL.

Many counts were recorded for this clonotype. The rearrangement links TRBV7-2 to TRBJ2-3; D is ambiguous. The V gene's germline CDR1 is SGHTA and CDR2 FQGNSA. This CDR3 has 13 amino acids. V was pared by 3 bases and J by 4 bases, with 8 bases between. CDR3 nucleotides: TGTGCCAGCAGCTTGGGTGATTCAGATACGCAGTATTTT. Protein product: CASSLGDSDTQYF.

In its sample, this clonotype was seen many times. The V call is TRBV7-9, the J call TRBJ2-7; 9 nucleotides agree with TRBD1. Trimming cost V 5 bases and J 5 bases; bases outside gene matches: 10. Germline V gene data show CDR1 as SEHNR and CDR2 as FQNEAQ (reference sequence). The CDR3 loop spans 15 amino acids. The CDR3 loop reads CASSVFRDRDNEQYF. The CDR3, as DNA: TGTGCCAGCAGCGTCTTCCGGGACAGGGATAACGAGCAGTACTTC.

This clonotype was observed a few times. The genes are TRBV5-4 and TRBJ1-2; D may be TRBD1 (5 bases). The CDR3 length is 15 residues. Germline CDR1 SGHNT, CDR2 YYREEE (reference sequence). V was pared by 1 base and J by 2 bases, with 12 bases between. The CDR3 DNA sequence: TGTGCCAGCAGCTTGTGGGGTTCAGGGAACTATGGCTACACCTTC. Its protein is CASSLWGSGNYGYTF.

A few counts support this clonotype. The V call is TRBV2, the J call TRBJ2-5; tentatively, D is TRBD1 (5 bases). V gave up 5 bases and J gave up 5 bases, with 15 bases separating them. The V gene's germline CDR1 is SNHLY and CDR2 FYNNEI. CDR3 size: 14 residues. In nucleotides, the CDR3 is TGTGCCAGCAGTTCAGGGCATAGCAGGGAGACCCAGTACTTC. Translated: CASSSGHSRETQYF.

This clonotype was recorded a few times. The chain carries TRBV7-3 and TRBJ2-7, with 7 bases fitting TRBD1. Looked up from germline, CDR1 is SGHTA and CDR2 is FQGTGA. The CDR3 sequence is 12 residues long. V trimming: 2 bases; J trimming: 8 bases; junction bases outside the gene matches: 3. This CDR3 reads CASSLEGAQQYF. CDR3 in DNA: TGTGCCAGCAGCTTAGAGGGGGCCCAGCAGTACTTC.

This clonotype was seen a handful of times. The chain is built from TRBV5-5 and TRBJ1-1; D uncertain. The CDR3 is made up of 11 amino acids. V gave up 3 bases and J gave up 10 bases, with 10 bases separating them. The germline CDR1 and CDR2 sequences are SGHKS and YYEKEE (reference sequence). The DNA for the CDR3 is TGTGCCAGCAGCTCGGAAGTGGTAGCTTTCTTT. The encoded protein is CASSSEVVAFF.